This record looks at one T cell receptor beta chain sequence and its context. The entry originates in a study of pediatric ulcerative colitis. V lost 5 bases to trimming and J lost 7 bases, with 9 bases between them. The CDR3 has 12 residues. Per the germline V gene, CDR1 is PRHDT and CDR2 is FYEKMQ (reference sequence). Control subjects, colonoscoped for suspected IBD, had macroscopically and histologically normal endoscopy. Data came from immunoSEQ multiplex PCR; TCRdb stores just in-frame clones and leaves some out. This table holds some 5,000 clones, just over 90% found once. V gene TRBV13 combines with J gene TRBJ1-3, with D unclear. What was sequenced was blood. The sequence came from a boy aged 10-17 years who was a control in a study of pediatric ulcerative colitis. As DNA, the CDR3 is TGTGCCAGCAGCGATCAACTGAACACCATATATTTT. Its translation: CASSDQLNTIYF.